The 18 T cell receptor beta chains reported below all come from one sample, sequenced in a study of cytomegalovirus exposure and HLA in healthy donors. The PCR made use of 60 Vbeta and 13 Jbeta primers. TCRdb keeps only in-frame clones here, not all; method: immunoSEQ multiplex PCR. The data contain under 200,000 clones, roughly four fifths of them singletons. Sequenced: PBMCs. Every receptor here comes from a man in his fifties in good health and CMV-seropositive.

The chain has TRBV28 and TRBJ2-3, with a tentative D call TRBD2 (6 bases). CDR3 length: 15 residues. Trimming left V 4 bases short and J 1 base short, with 12 bases between. CDR1 is MDHEN, CDR2 SYDVKM, per germline. The CDR3 nucleotides read TGTGCCAGCAGTTCTCCGGCTAGCGGCACAGATACGCAGTATTTT. Its translation: CASSSPASGTDTQYF.

The V call is TRBV28, the J call TRBJ2-1; 7 positions match TRBD2. V lost 6 bases to trimming and J lost 1 base; unmatched junction nucleotides: 9. The CDR3 runs 16 residues. The germline CDR1 and CDR2 sequences are MDHEN and SYDVKM. The CDR3 DNA reads as TGTGCCAGCAGCACCAGCGGGAAGGGATCCTACAATGAGCAGTTCTTC. It specifies CASSTSGKGSYNEQFF.

This rearrangement joins TRBV6-6 to TRBJ1-1, with a weak D call TRBD1 (5 bases). V gave up 5 bases and J gave up 6 bases, with 7 bases separating them. CDR3 size: 11 residues. Germline CDR1 and CDR2: MNHNY and SVGAGI (reference sequence). CDR3 loop: CASSPGSEAFF. CDR3 DNA: TGTGCCAGCAGTCCAGGGTCTGAAGCTTTCTTT.

The V gene is TRBV19, the J gene TRBJ2-5; perhaps TRBD1 as D (6 bases). The CDR3 runs to 14 residues. Germline CDR1 reads LNHDA; CDR2 reads SQIVND (reference sequence). V was trimmed by 5 bases and J by 4 bases, leaving 14 bases between them. CDR3 DNA: TGTGCCAGTAGTTTCAGTGGGGGCCGAGAGACCCAGTACTTC. The encoded protein is CASSFSGGRETQYF.

The chain uses TRBV28 and TRBJ2-2, with D possibly TRBD1 on 6 matching bases. The CDR3 is 15 residues long. Germline values: CDR1 MDHEN, CDR2 SYDVKM. V was cut by 5 bases and J by 6 bases, with 16 bases left in between. The CDR3 bases are TGTGCCAGCAGTCGAGATGGCAGGGGTGCCGGGGAGCTGTTTTTT. Amino acid sequence: CASSRDGRGAGELFF.

V gene TRBV11-3 combines with J gene TRBJ2-1; tentative D call: TRBD1 (6 bases). Trimming removed 9 bases at V and 5 bases at J, with 17 bases between. The CDR3 is made up of 14 amino acids. CDR1 is SGHNT and CDR2 is YENEEA in the germline V gene. The CDR3 region has the DNA TGTGCCAGTTCCCCGAGGACAGCCAACAATGAGCAGTTCTTC. This codes for CASSPRTANNEQFF.

This chain links TRBV7-2 with TRBJ2-1; the D gene is possibly TRBD1 (6 bases). Per the germline V gene, CDR1 is SGHTA and CDR2 is FQGNSA. The CDR3 is 15 amino acids. V shed 0 bases and J shed 3 bases, with 9 bases lying between them. The CDR3 reads CASSLAQGYYNEQFF. In nucleotides, the CDR3 is TGTGCCAGCAGCTTAGCACAGGGCTACTACAATGAGCAGTTCTTC.

The V gene is TRBV19, the J gene TRBJ2-7; TRBD2 matches at 12 bases. V lost 3 bases, J lost 2 bases, and 5 bases stayed unmatched. The CDR3 consists of 16 residues. Germline loops: CDR1 LNHDA, CDR2 SQIVND (reference sequence). CDR3 protein: CASSILAGGSAYEQYF. DNA of the CDR3: TGTGCCAGTAGTATCCTAGCGGGAGGGAGTGCCTACGAGCAGTACTTC.

The J gene is TRBJ2-5, the V gene TRBV11-2; TRBD2 matches 12 bases. This CDR3 is 17 amino acids long. The germline V gene has CDR1 SGHAT and CDR2 FQNNGV. V was clipped by 4 bases and J by 5 bases; unmatched bases: 11. The chain's CDR3 is CASSSLSLAGGPETQYF. CDR3 DNA sequence: TGTGCCAGCAGCTCCCTAAGCCTAGCGGGGGGGCCGGAGACCCAGTACTTC.

This chain links TRBV28 with TRBJ1-1, with D maybe TRBD1 (6 bases). Germline V gene sequence: CDR1 MDHEN, CDR2 SYDVKM. V was cut by 7 bases and J by 4 bases, with 13 bases left in between. This CDR3 comprises 13 residues. The CDR3 bases are TGTGCCAGCAATGGGACACCAAGCACTGAAGCTTTCTTT. Translating gives CASNGTPSTEAFF.

This CDR3 reads CATSRDLNTGELFF. CDR3 bases: TGTGCCACCAGCAGAGACTTGAACACCGGGGAGCTGTTTTTT. This sequence joins TRBV15 and TRBJ2-2; D is unclear. Germline values: CDR1 LNHNV, CDR2 YYDKDF (reference sequence). Trimming took 0 bases from V and 1 from J, leaving 3 bases between them. The CDR3 covers 14 residues.

V usage is TRBV7-2 and J usage is TRBJ2-4; tentative D call: TRBD2 (5 bases). V lost 3 bases, J lost 0 bases, and 12 bases lay in between. The CDR3 is 16 residues long. Per germline, CDR1 SGHTA and CDR2 FQGNSA. For the CDR3, the DNA is TGTGCCAGCAGCTTCCCCGGGGTTCTAGCCAAAAACATTCAGTACTTC. Translated: CASSFPGVLAKNIQYF.

The chain uses TRBV29-1 and TRBJ1-2, with 10 bases that match TRBD1. The CDR3 is 13 amino acids. Germline-derived CDR1 and CDR2 are SQVTM and ANQGSEA. V was pared by 6 bases and J by 3 bases, with 4 bases of the junction left unmatched. CDR3 in DNA: TGCAGCGTCCGAGGACAGGGGGACTATGGCTACACCTTC. This codes for CSVRGQGDYGYTF. The entire variable domain, with the rest obtained from reference TRBV29-1 and TRBJ1-2, is as follows: SAVISQKPSRDICQRGTSLTIQCQVDSQVTMMFWYRQQPGQSLTLIATANQGSEATYESGFVIDKFPISRPNLTFSTLTVSNMSPEDSSIYLCSVRGQGDYGYTFGSGTRLTVV.

This chain connects TRBV6-4 to TRBJ2-1; possible D gene TRBD1, 5 bases. With 0 bases removed from V and 7 bases from J, the gap between germline ends came to 10 bases. The CDR3 covers 14 residues. Germline CDR1 is MRHNA and CDR2 is SNTAGT. The CDR3 bases are TGTGCCAGCAGTGACTCGCCAGGGCGGAATGAGCAGTTCTTC. Translated: CASSDSPGRNEQFF.

The rearrangement links TRBV18 to TRBJ2-3, with 13 bases identical to TRBD2. Trimming at V came to 5 bases and at J to 4 bases, leaving 3 bases not matched to a gene. The V gene's germline CDR1 is KGHSH and CDR2 LQKENI. This CDR3 region has 15 residues. The CDR3 reads CASSSGTSGADTQYF. The CDR3 region has the DNA TGTGCCAGCTCATCCGGGACTAGCGGGGCAGATACGCAGTATTTT.

CDR3 DNA: TGTGCCAGCAGCCGCCAGGGTCTAGGCTATGGCTACACCTTC. This encodes CASSRQGLGYGYTF. The chain carries TRBV11-2 and TRBJ1-2; tentatively, D is TRBD1 (5 bases). The V end lost 5 bases, the J end lost 4 bases, and 14 bases lay between the germline ends. Germline CDR1 and CDR2: SGHAT and FQNNGV. This CDR3 region has 14 residues.

V usage is TRBV5-5 and J usage is TRBJ1-4; the D gene is possibly TRBD1 (5 bases). Germline CDR1 and CDR2: SGHKS and YYEKEE (reference sequence). Trimming shortened V by 7 bases and J by 4 bases, and 14 bases separated the two germline ends. The CDR3 covers 14 residues. CDR3 region: CASGAGGDNEKLFF. DNA for the CDR3: TGTGCCAGCGGCGCGGGGGGAGATAATGAAAAACTGTTTTTT.

V gene TRBV2 combines with J gene TRBJ1-2; 8 bases fit TRBD1. Germline V gene data show CDR1 as SNHLY and CDR2 as FYNNEI. The CDR3 loop spans 12 amino acids. V lost 7 bases and J lost 4; bases outside the gene matches: 2. DNA for the CDR3: TGTGCCAGCACCGGGACAGGCTATGGCTACACCTTC. Translated, it gives CASTGTGYGYTF. Full variable domain (remainder filled in from reference TRBV2 and TRBJ1-2): EPEVTQTPSHQVTQMGQEVILRCVPISNHLYFYWYRQILGQKVEFLVSFYNNEISEKSEIFDDQFSVERPDGSNFTLKIRSTKLEDSAMYFCASTGTGYGYTFGSGTRLTVV.